One T cell receptor beta chain is described in this entry. This specimen comes from a study of identical twins. Trimming removed 9 bases from V and 5 bases from J, with 19 bases in between. The CDR3 runs to 14 residues. In germline, CDR1 is MGHDK, CDR2 SYGVNS. In TCRdb, the 5' RACE reads were re-called with MiXCR into one record per CDR3 protein. The data show over 200,000 distinct CDR3 sequences, with less than 9.5% seen just once and over 4.5% held by the top ten. Input material: memory (CD45RO+) T cells sorted from blood. The clonotype was recovered from a woman aged 18 to 35 in good health. The rearrangement links TRBV25-1 to TRBJ2-5; no clear D gene. CDR3 sequence: CARKPGLPPETQYF. In nucleotides, the CDR3 is TGTGCCAGAAAGCCGGGCCTACCCCCCGAGACCCAGTACTTC.